The rows below give T cell receptor beta chains drawn from one sample of a study of Ad26.COV2.S vaccination and SARS-CoV-2 variants. Repertoires were generated with immunoSEQ multiplex PCR, while TCRdb's copy carries only in-frame clones and drops some. The repertoire includes roughly 320,000 clones, more than 70% of them detected once, and around 1.9% sits in the top ten. Sequenced here: peripheral blood, sampled in a trial of Ad26.COV2.S vaccine versus placebo. These TCRs come from a person between 18 and 65 years old who received the Ad26.COV2.S COVID-19 vaccine or a placebo. CDR3s include the opening cysteine and the closing phenylalanine or tryptophan. Each record gives: D gene, J gene, V gene, clone size, CDR3 DNA, CDR3 protein. A D gene is named only where the DNA matches it firmly. The size field is filled for only some rows; it gives once, few, many or a size class.

-,TRBJ1-1,TRBV11-3,-,TGTGCCAGCAGCTTAGGGCCGAGAAGCGGAGCTTTCTTT,CASSLGPRSGAFF
TRBD1,TRBJ1-1,TRBV19,-,TGTGCCAGTAGTCCCGACAGGGTGAACACTGAAGCTTTCTTT,CASSPDRVNTEAFF
-,TRBJ1-4,TRBV4-3,-,TGCGCCAGCAGCCGCTCAGGGCCAGGAAAACTGTTTTTT,CASSRSGPGKLFF
TRBD2,TRBJ2-2,TRBV7-6,many,TGTGCCAGCAGCTTTACATTAGCGGGGGGAACCGGGGAGCTGTTTTTT,CASSFTLAGGTGELFF
-,TRBJ1-1,TRBV27,-,TGTGCCAGCCACCGTCTGGGGAACACTGAAGCTTTCTTT,CASHRLGNTEAFF
TRBD1,TRBJ1-5,TRBV5-1,-,TGCGCCAGCAGACCCACAGGGGATCGGAATCAGCCCCAGCATTTT,CASRPTGDRNQPQHF
-,TRBJ1-2,TRBV18,-,TGTGCCAGCTCGTTAGCTAACTATGGCTACACCTTC,CASSLANYGYTF
TRBD1,TRBJ2-7,TRBV7-9,-,TGTGCCAGCAGCCCTCGTGACAGGGCCTACGAGCAGTACTTC,CASSPRDRAYEQYF
-,TRBJ1-2,TRBV11-2,-,TGTGCCAGCAGCTTAGCCAGGGGAGGCTACACCTTC,CASSLARGGYTF
TRBD1,TRBJ1-1,TRBV7-6,-,TGTGCCAGCAGTCTGGAGGAGGGGGCAAATACGAACACTGAAGCTTTCTTT,CASSLEEGANTNTEAFF
TRBD1,TRBJ1-1,TRBV3-1/TRBV3-2,-,TGTGCCAGCAGCCAAGGGACAGGAAGGGTCACTGAAGCTTTCTTT,CASSQGTGRVTEAFF
-,TRBJ1-2,TRBV6-5,-,TGTGCCAGCAGTACCACACAGACCGCAGTTGGCTACACCTTC,CASSTTQTAVGYTF
-,TRBJ2-7,TRBV30,once,TGTGCCTGGAGTGGTCCAGTTACCTACGAGCAGTACTTC,CAWSGPVTYEQYF
TRBD1,TRBJ2-2,TRBV5-4,-,TGTGCCAGCAGCTCCCCAGACAGGGGGGACACCGGGGAGCTGTTTTTT,CASSSPDRGDTGELFF
-,TRBJ1-5,TRBV7-8,-,TGTGCCAGCAGCTCACGACACCTCAATCAGCCCCAGCATTTT,CASSSRHLNQPQHF
-,TRBJ1-2,TRBV7-2,-,TGTGCCAGCACCGACTCAACAGGGTACTATGGCTACACCTTC,CASTDSTGYYGYTF